The text below deals with one T cell receptor (beta chain). Its target is not known. Libraries were prepared by immunoSEQ multiplex PCR; TCRdb keeps only in-frame clonotypes and omits some of them. The sample comprises about 260,000 clones, approximately 93% of which are singletons, and less than 0.6% rests with the top ten. These data originate in a study of T cell responses to AZD1222 COVID-19 vaccine. Across the whole study: Second doses that came at about 4 or about 12 weeks were put together. Whole-study findings and limits: The sample set comprised mostly white British donors with more females, and clonal diversity was possibly underestimated. Repertoires were obtained solely post-peak T cell response.

Germline V CDR1 and CDR2: SGHRS, YFSETQ. This CDR3 has 16 amino acids. The trim removed 4 bases at V and 5 bases at J, leaving 9 bases unmatched. The receptor was isolated from an adult in good health. The specimen was peripheral blood, collected on day 0 of AZD1222 vaccination. This rearrangement joins TRBV5-1 to TRBJ2-7, with 13 bases lining up with TRBD2. The CDR3 loop is CASSKLAGGNLNEQYF. Written as DNA, the CDR3 is TGCGCCAGCAGCAAACTAGCGGGAGGGAACTTGAACGAGCAGTACTTC. Drawing the rest from reference TRBV5-1 and TRBJ2-7, the complete variable domain is KAGVTQTPRYLIKTRGQQVTLSCSPISGHRSVSWYQQTPGQGLQFLFEYFSETQRNKGNFPGRFSGRQFSNSRSEMNVSTLELGDSALYLCASSKLAGGNLNEQYFGPGTRLTVT.